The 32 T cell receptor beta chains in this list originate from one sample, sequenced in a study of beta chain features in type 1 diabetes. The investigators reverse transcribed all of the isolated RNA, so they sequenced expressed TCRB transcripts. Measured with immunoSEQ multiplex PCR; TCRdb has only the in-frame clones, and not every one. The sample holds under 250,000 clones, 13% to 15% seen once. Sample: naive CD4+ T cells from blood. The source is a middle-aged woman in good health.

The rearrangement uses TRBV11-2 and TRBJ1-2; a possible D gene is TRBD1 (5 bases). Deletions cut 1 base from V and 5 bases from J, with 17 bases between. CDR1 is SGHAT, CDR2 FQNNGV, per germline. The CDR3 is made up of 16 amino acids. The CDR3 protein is CASSLGADRTYYGYTF. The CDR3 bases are TGTGCCAGCAGCTTAGGGGCCGACAGAACGTATTATGGCTACACCTTC.

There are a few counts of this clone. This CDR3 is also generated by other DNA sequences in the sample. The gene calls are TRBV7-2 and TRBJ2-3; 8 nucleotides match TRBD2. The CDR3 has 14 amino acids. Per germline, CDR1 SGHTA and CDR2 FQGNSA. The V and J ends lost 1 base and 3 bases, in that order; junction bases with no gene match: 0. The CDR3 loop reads CASSLVAGTDTQYF. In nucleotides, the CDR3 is TGTGCCAGCAGCTTAGTAGCGGGGACAGATACGCAGTATTTT.

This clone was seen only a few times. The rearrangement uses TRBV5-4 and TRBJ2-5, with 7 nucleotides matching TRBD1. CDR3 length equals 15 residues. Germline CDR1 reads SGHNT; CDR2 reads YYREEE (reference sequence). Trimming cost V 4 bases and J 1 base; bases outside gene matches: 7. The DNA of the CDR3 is TGTGCCAGCAGCCTCCAAGGACAGGTCCAAGAGACCCAGTACTTC. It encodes CASSLQGQVQETQYF.

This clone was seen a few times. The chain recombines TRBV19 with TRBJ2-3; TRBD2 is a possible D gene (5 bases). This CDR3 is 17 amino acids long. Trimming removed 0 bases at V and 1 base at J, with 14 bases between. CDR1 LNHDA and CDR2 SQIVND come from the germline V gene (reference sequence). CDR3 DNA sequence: TGTGCCAGTAGTATAGATCCCGGGGTTCCCCGCACAGATACGCAGTATTTT. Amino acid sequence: CASSIDPGVPRTDTQYF.

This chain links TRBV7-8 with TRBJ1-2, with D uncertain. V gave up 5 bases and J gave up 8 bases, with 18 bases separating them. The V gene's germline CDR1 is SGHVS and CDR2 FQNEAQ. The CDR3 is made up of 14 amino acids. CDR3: CASSPQARAPGYTF. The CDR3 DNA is TGTGCCAGCAGCCCCCAGGCCCGAGCCCCGGGCTACACCTTC. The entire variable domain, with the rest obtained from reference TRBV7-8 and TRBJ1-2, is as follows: GAGVSQSPRYKVAKRGQDVALRCDPISGHVSLFWYQQALGQGPEFLTYFQNEAQLDKSGLPSDRFFAERPEGSVSTLKIQRTQQEDSAVYLCASSPQARAPGYTFGSGTRLTVV.

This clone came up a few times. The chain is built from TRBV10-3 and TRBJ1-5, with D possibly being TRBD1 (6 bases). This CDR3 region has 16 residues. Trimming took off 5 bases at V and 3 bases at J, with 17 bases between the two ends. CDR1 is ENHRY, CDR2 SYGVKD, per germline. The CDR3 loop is CAISPQGPTVNQPQHF. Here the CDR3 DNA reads TGTGCCATCAGTCCCCAGGGGCCGACGGTCAATCAGCCCCAGCATTTT.

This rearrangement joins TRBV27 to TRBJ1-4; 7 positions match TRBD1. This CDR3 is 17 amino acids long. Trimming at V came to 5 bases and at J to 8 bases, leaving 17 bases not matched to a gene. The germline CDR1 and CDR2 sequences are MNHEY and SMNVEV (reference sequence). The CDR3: CASSPHRQGRNSEKLFF. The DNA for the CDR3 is TGTGCCAGCAGTCCTCATCGACAGGGAAGGAATTCCGAAAAACTGTTTTTT.

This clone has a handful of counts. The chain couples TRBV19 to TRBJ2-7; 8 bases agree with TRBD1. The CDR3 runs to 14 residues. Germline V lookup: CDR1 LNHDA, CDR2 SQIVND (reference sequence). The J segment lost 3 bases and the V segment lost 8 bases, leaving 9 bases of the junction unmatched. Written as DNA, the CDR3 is TGTGCCAGTTCCCAGACAGGGGAGGTCTACGAGCAGTACTTC. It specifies CASSQTGEVYEQYF.

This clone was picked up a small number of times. The CDR3 DNA sequence: TGTGCCAGCAGTAGGACAGGGGTAAGCAATCAGCCCCAGCATTTT. Its protein is CASSRTGVSNQPQHF. V gene TRBV6-5 combines with J gene TRBJ1-5; 9 positions agree with TRBD1. Germline lookup yields CDR1 MNHEY and CDR2 SVGAGI. With 5 bases clipped from V and 1 base from J, the junction kept 3 bases outside the gene matches. CDR3 length: 15 residues.

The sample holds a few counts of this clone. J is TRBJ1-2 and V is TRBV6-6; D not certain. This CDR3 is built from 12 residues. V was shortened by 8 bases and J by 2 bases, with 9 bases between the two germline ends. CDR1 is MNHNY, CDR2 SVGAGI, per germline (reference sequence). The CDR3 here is CASSRVNYGYTF. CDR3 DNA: TGTGCCAGCTCTCGGGTCAACTATGGCTACACCTTC.

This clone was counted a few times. CDR3 region: CASSDRGLRYEQYF. The CDR3, as DNA: TGTGCCAGCAGTGACAGGGGGCTTCGGTACGAGCAGTACTTC. V gene TRBV6-1 combines with J gene TRBJ2-7; 8 nucleotides match TRBD1. Germline V CDR1 and CDR2: MNHNS, SASEGT. The V gene end was trimmed by 3 bases and the J gene end by 4 bases; junction bases not matched to a gene: 5. The CDR3 spans 14 residues.

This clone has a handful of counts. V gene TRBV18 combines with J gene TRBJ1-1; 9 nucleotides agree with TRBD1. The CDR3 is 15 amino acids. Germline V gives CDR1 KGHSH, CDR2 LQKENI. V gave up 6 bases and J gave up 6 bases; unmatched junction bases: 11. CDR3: CASSGGQGSGAEAFF. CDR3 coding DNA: TGTGCCAGCTCGGGAGGACAGGGGTCGGGCGCTGAAGCTTTCTTT.

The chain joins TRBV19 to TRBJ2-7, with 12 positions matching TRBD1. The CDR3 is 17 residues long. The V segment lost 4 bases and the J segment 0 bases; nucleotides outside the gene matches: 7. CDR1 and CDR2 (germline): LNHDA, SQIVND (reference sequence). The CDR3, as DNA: TGTGCCAGTAGTACCGTACCGGGACAGGGGGCCTCCTACGAGCAGTACTTC. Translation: CASSTVPGQGASYEQYF.

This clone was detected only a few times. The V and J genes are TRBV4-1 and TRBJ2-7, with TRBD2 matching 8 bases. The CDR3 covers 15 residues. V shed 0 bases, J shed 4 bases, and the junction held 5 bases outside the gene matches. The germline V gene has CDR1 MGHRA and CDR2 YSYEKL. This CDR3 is CASSQDNSGVYEQYF. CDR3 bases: TGCGCCAGCAGCCAAGATAATAGCGGGGTTTACGAGCAGTACTTC.

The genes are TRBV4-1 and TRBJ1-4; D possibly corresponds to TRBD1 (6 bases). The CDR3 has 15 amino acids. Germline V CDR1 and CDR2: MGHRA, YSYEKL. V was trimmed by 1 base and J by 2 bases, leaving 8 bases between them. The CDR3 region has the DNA TGCGCCAGCAGCCAAGTTGGACAGACTAATGAAAAACTGTTTTTT. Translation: CASSQVGQTNEKLFF.

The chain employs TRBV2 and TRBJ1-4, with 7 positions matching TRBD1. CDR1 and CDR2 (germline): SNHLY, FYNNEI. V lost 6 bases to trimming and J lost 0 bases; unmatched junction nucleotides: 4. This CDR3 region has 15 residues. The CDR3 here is CASSTRGPTNEKLFF. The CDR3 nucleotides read TGTGCCAGCAGCACGAGGGGGCCAACTAATGAAAAACTGTTTTTT.

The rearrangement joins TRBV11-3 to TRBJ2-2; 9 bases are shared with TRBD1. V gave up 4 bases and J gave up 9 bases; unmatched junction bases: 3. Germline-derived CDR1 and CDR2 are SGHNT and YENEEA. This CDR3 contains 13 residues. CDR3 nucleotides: TGTGCCAGCAGCTCACAGGGGGCGCGGGAGCTGTTTTTT. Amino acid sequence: CASSSQGARELFF.

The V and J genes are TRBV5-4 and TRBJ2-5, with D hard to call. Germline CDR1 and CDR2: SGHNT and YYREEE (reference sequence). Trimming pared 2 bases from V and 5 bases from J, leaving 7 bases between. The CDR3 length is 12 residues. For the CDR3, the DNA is TGTGCCAGCAGCTTCGGGTCGGAGACCCAGTACTTC. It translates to CASSFGSETQYF.

CDR3 sequence reads: CASSQEGRGAYNEQFF. The CDR3 nucleotides read TGCGCCAGCAGCCAAGAGGGGCGGGGGGCCTACAATGAGCAGTTCTTC. The chain uses TRBV4-3 and TRBJ2-1; 8 bases match TRBD2. With 0 bases clipped from V and 2 bases from J, the junction kept 3 bases outside the gene matches. The V gene's germline CDR1 is LGHNA and CDR2 YSLEER. This CDR3 is built from 16 residues.

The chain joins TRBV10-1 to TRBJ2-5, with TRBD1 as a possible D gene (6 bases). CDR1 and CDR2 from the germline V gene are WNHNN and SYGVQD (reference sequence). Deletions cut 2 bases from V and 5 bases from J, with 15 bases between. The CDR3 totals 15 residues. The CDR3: CASSEGTTSGETQYF. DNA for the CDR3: TGCGCCAGCAGTGAGGGGACAACGAGCGGTGAGACCCAGTACTTC.

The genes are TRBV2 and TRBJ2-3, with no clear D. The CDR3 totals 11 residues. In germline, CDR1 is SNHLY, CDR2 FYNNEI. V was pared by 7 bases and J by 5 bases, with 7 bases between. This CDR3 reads CASILRDTQYF. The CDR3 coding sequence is TGTGCCAGCATCCTAAGAGATACGCAGTATTTT.

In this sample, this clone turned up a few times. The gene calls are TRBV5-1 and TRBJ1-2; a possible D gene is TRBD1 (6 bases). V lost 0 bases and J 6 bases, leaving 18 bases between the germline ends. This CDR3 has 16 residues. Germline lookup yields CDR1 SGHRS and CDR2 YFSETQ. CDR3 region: CASSLDPSGDPNGYTF. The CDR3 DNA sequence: TGCGCCAGCAGCTTGGATCCTTCAGGGGACCCCAATGGCTACACCTTC.

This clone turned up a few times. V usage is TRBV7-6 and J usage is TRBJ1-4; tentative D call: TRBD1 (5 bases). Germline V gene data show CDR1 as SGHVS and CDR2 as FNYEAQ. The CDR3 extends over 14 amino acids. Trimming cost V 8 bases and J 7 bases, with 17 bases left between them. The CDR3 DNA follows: TGTGCCAGCTCGGGGGACCGAAGGGGTGAAAAACTGTTTTTT. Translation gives CASSGDRRGEKLFF.

The CDR3 is CASSLVGSSSGNTIYF. As DNA, the CDR3 is TGCGCCAGCAGCTTGGTCGGGTCGAGCTCTGGAAACACCATATATTTT. The chain has TRBV5-1 and TRBJ1-3; D is undetermined. Trimming cost V 0 bases and J 0 bases, with 10 bases left between them. Germline values: CDR1 SGHRS, CDR2 YFSETQ. The CDR3 has 16 amino acids.

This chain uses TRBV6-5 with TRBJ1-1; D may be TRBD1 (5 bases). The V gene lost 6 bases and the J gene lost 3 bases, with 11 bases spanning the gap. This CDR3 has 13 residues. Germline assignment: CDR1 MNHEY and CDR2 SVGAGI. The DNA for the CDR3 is TGTGCCAGCAGCCCGCGGGGGGACACTGAAGCTTTCTTT. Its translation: CASSPRGDTEAFF.

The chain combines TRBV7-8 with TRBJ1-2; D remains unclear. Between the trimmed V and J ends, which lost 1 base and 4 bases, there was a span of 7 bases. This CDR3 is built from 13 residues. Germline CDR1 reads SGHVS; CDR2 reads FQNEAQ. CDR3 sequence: CASSLGSSYGYTF. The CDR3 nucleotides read TGTGCCAGCAGCTTAGGGAGCTCCTATGGCTACACCTTC.

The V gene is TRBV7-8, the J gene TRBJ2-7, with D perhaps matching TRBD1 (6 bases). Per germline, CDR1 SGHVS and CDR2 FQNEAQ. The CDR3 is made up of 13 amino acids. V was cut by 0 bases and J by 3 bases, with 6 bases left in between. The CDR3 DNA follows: TGTGCCAGCAGCTTAGCAGGGGGCTACGAGCAGTACTTC. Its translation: CASSLAGGYEQYF.

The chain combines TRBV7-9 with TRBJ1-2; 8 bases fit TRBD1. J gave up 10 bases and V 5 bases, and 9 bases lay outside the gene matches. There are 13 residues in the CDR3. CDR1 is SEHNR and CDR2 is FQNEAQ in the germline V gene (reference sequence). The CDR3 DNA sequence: TGTGCCAGCAGCCGGACAGGGTCCCCGGACTACACCTTC. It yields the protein CASSRTGSPDYTF.

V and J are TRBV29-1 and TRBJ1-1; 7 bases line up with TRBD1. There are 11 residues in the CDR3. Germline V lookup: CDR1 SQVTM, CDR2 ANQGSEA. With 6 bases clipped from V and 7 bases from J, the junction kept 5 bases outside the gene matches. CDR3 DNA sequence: TGCAGCGTCGACAGGGCCCTTGAAGCTTTCTTT. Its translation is CSVDRALEAFF.

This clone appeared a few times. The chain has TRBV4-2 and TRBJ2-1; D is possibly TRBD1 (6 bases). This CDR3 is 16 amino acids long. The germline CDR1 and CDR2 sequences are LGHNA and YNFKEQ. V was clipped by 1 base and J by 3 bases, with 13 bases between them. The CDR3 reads CASSQGDGGDYNEQFF. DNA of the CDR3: TGTGCCAGCAGCCAAGGTGATGGGGGCGACTACAATGAGCAGTTCTTC.

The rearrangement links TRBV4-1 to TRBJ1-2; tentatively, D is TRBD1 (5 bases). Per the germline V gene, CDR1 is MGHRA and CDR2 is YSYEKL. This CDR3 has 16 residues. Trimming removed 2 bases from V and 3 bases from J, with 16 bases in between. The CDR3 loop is CASSQFAGVKDYGYTF. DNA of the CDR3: TGCGCCAGCAGCCAATTTGCGGGGGTAAAGGACTATGGCTACACCTTC.

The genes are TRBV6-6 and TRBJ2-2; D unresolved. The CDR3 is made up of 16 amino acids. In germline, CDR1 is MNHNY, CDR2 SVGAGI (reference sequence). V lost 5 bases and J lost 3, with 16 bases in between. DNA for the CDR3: TGTGCCAGCAGTCCCCCCTTGAGGTGGGACACCGGGGAGCTGTTTTTT. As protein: CASSPPLRWDTGELFF.